The entry below gives a single TCR beta chain sequence along with its context. The sample originates from a study of blood T cell repertoires in COVID-19. Study as a whole: The origin of the acute and convalescent COVID-19 samples was the United States, Italy and Spain. Sources were T cells, B-cell-depleted T cells, or PBMCs; the material itself was cDNA or gDNA.

Methods used by the authors: Amplifying reference gene primers gave estimates of nucleated cell counts. Data came from immunoSEQ multiplex PCR; TCRdb stores just in-frame clones and leaves some out. That table gives V, J and clone size, and the DNA gave D and trimming. The table records 150,000 or so clones, about 93% of them present only once. Germline V gene data show CDR1 as LNHDA and CDR2 as SQIVND (reference sequence). The CDR3 has 14 residues. Trimming shortened V by 5 bases and J by 3 bases, and 11 bases separated the two germline ends. This sequence joins TRBV19 and TRBJ2-4; perhaps TRBD2 as D (6 bases). The sequenced sample was peripheral blood. The TCR originated in a woman aged 50 to 65 with acute or convalescent COVID-19. The CDR3: CASSRTEGKNIQYF. As DNA, the CDR3 is TGTGCCAGTAGTCGGACGGAGGGCAAAAACATTCAGTACTTC.